This T cell receptor beta chain emerged from a study of blood T cells in healthy people across ages. Broader study findings: With age, beta diversity per million T cells declined roughly linearly, significantly by approximately 41. Percentage of naive T cells showed a strong correlation with TCR beta diversity.

The trim removed 7 bases at V and 4 bases at J, leaving 15 bases unmatched. This CDR3 has 18 residues. CDR1 and CDR2 (germline): MNHEY, SVGEGT. The use of a sample-barcoded 5' primer and a J-beta primer mix characterized a second PCR of roughly 6 to 11 cycles. TCRdb re-called the 5' RACE reads with MiXCR, one entry per CDR3 protein. The sample contains some 780,000 distinct CDR3 sequences, around three fifths of which appear only once. In regard to this clonotype: No antigen is known for it.

Sample: blood. This sequence originates from a man in his forties in good health. The chain has TRBV6-2 or TRBV6-3 and TRBJ2-6; 8 nucleotides agree with TRBD1. CDR3 region: CASIRSGTGPGGANVLTF. DNA for the CDR3: TGTGCCAGCATCCGGTCGGGGACAGGCCCCGGGGGGGCCAACGTCCTGACTTTC.